These 13 T cell receptor beta chains were sequenced from one sample in a study of blood T cells in healthy people across ages. Using a J-beta primer mix together with a sample-barcoded 5' primer, a second PCR was run for roughly 6 to 12 cycles. TCRdb re-derived calls from the 5' RACE reads in MiXCR, one entry per CDR3 protein. The sample has 750,000 to 850,000 distinct CDR3 sequences; 25% are singletons. The same data also went into a second study, on T cells of mothers and their children.

Sample: blood. The source of these receptors is a boy younger than 18 in good health.

This clonotype appeared a few times. The chain has TRBV6-6 and TRBJ2-5, with TRBD2 as a possible D gene (5 bases). Deletions cut 5 bases from V and 6 bases from J, with 13 bases between. This CDR3 is 13 amino acids long. Germline lookup yields CDR1 MNHNY and CDR2 SVGAGI (reference sequence). This CDR3 is CASSRLRGQTQYF. The CDR3 nucleotides read TGTGCCAGCAGTCGACTAAGAGGCCAGACCCAGTACTTC.

This clonotype was seen more than once but under ten times. J is TRBJ1-2 and V is TRBV7-9; no reliable D call. Trimming left V 1 base short and J 4 bases short, with 10 bases between. The CDR3 has 14 residues. The germline gives CDR1 SEHNR, CDR2 FQNEAQ (reference sequence). CDR3 nucleotide sequence: TGTGCCAGCAGCTTAGAAACAGATCGCTATGGCTACACCTTC. Its translation is CASSLETDRYGYTF.

This clonotype came up a few times. The CDR3 nucleotides read TGTGCCAGCAGCCCCGCGACTAGCGGGGGGGCCTACGAGCAGTACTTC. This gives the protein CASSPATSGGAYEQYF. The gene calls are TRBV3-1 and TRBJ2-7, with 14 bases that match TRBD2. V lost 4 bases and J lost 2; bases outside the gene matches: 4. This CDR3 contains 16 residues. Germline V gene lookup returns CDR1 LGHDT and CDR2 YNNKEL (reference sequence).

V gene TRBV6-1 combines with J gene TRBJ2-1; TRBD2 matches 8 bases. Germline V gives CDR1 MNHNS, CDR2 SASEGT. The V gene end was trimmed by 2 bases and the J gene end by 7 bases; junction bases not matched to a gene: 10. This CDR3 is 16 amino acids long. CDR3 sequence (DNA): TGTGCCAGCAGTGAATGGTTTAGCGGGGCGTCTAATGAGCAGTTCTTC. Translating gives CASSEWFSGASNEQFF.

This clonotype has just a few counts. One end of the junction is discordant with germline, which a read error may explain. The J gene is TRBJ1-2, the V gene TRBV20-1; D call uncertain. In germline, CDR1 is DFQATT, CDR2 SNEGSKA (reference sequence). The CDR3 consists of 14 residues. For the CDR3, the DNA is TGCAGTGCTAGAGTAGTAGGAACTAACTATGACTACACCTTC. It is translated as CSARVVGTNYDYTF.

This clonotype has just a few counts. The chain uses TRBV3-1 and TRBJ2-5; D remains ambiguous. V lost 1 base and J 11 bases, leaving 20 bases between the germline ends. Looked up from germline, CDR1 is LGHDT and CDR2 is YNNKEL (reference sequence). This CDR3 has 15 residues. In DNA, the CDR3 is TGTGCCAGCAGCCAAGTTACGGATTCTGCCTATGAGCAGTACTTC. Its translation: CASSQVTDSAYEQYF.

This clonotype came up a few times. One end of the junction is discordant with germline, which a read error may explain. J is TRBJ1-4 and V is TRBV7-9; D gene ambiguous. CDR1 is SEHNR and CDR2 is FQNEAQ in the germline V gene (reference sequence). The CDR3 covers 14 residues. The CDR3 bases are TGTTCCAGCAGCTCGGTTTTGGAAGGGGAAAAACTGTTTTTT. Translated, it gives CSSSSVLEGEKLFF.

The chain uses TRBV20-1 and TRBJ2-6; 7 nucleotides match TRBD2. Germline V gene lookup returns CDR1 DFQATT and CDR2 SNEGSKA (reference sequence). This CDR3 has 18 amino acids. V was clipped by 6 bases and J by 0 bases; unmatched bases: 14. The CDR3 loop is CSALIGAGEDSGANVLTF. CDR3 in DNA: TGCAGTGCCCTCATTGGGGCGGGGGAAGACTCTGGGGCCAACGTCCTGACTTTC.

This clonotype was seen a few times. The chain recombines TRBV20-1 with TRBJ2-7; D is unresolved. The end of the DNA fits TRBJ2-5 better, so the J call may be wrong. The CDR3 has 19 residues. CDR1 DFQATT and CDR2 SNEGSKA come from the germline V gene (reference sequence). The CDR3 DNA sequence: TGCAGTGCTAGAGATATGCTTGGGGTCTCGCTTATTCAGAAAGGGACCCAGTACTTC. Translated: CSARDMLGVSLIQKGTQYF.

The chain couples TRBV15 to TRBJ2-1; D is unclear. Trimming took off 1 base at V and 0 bases at J, with 7 bases between the two ends. CDR3 length equals 15 residues. Germline CDR1 is LNHNV and CDR2 is YYDKDF (reference sequence). Here the CDR3 DNA reads TGTGCCACCAGCAGAGTCCAGAGCTCCTACAATGAGCAGTTCTTC. Translating it yields CATSRVQSSYNEQFF.

The J gene is TRBJ2-7, the V gene TRBV29-1; 9 bases are a match to TRBD1. V was pared by 1 base and J by 2 bases, with 3 bases of the junction left unmatched. Germline V gene data show CDR1 as SQVTM and CDR2 as ANQGSEA. There are 14 residues in the CDR3. DNA for the CDR3: TGCAGCGTTGAAGGGGACAGGGCTCCCTACGAGCAGTACTTC. Its translation is CSVEGDRAPYEQYF.

This chain joins TRBV29-1 and TRBJ1-4; no definite D call. Trimming cost V 4 bases and J 11 bases, with 11 bases left between them. Per germline, CDR1 SQVTM and CDR2 ANQGSEA. The CDR3 has 11 amino acids. The CDR3 region is CSVGEGGKLFF. CDR3 nucleotide sequence: TGCAGCGTTGGGGAGGGTGGGAAACTGTTTTTT.

V gene TRBV20-1 combines with J gene TRBJ2-2, with a tentative D call TRBD2 (6 bases). The CDR3 is made up of 15 amino acids. Trimming pared 6 bases from V and 8 bases from J, leaving 22 bases between. Germline V CDR1 and CDR2: DFQATT, SNEGSKA (reference sequence). CDR3 sequence reads: CSARRLDGLLGELFF. CDR3 nucleotides: TGCAGTGCACGGAGACTAGATGGGCTTTTAGGGGAGCTGTTTTTT.